This T cell receptor beta chain was found in a study of OX40 agonist ivuxolimab in advanced cancers. Sequencing was performed with immunoSEQ multiplex PCR; in TCRdb, only in-frame clones are kept and a portion is missing. This table has tens of thousands of clones, approximately 85% appearing once. In regard to this clone: Its antigen is not identified.

Germline V gene lookup returns CDR1 SGHTS and CDR2 YDEGEE. The CDR3 covers 15 residues. The ends lost 0 bases at V and 8 bases at J; junction bases unmatched: 6. General observations from the study: In the expanded peripheral T cells, antigen specificity was never determined. The average count of expanded clones was higher among CD8+ T cells than among CD4+. CD4+ and CD8+ T cells in blood underwent clonal expansion by week 6 at 0.1 to 3.0 mg/kg. Partial responders at 0.1-3.0 mg/kg showed near-lowest clonal expansion.

This clonotype originated in an adult with an advanced solid tumor such as melanoma, head and neck, liver or kidney cancer. Here the sequenced sample was CD4+ or CD8+ T cells sorted from blood, taken in a trial of the OX40 agonist ivuxolimab. This chain links TRBV5-8 with TRBJ2-1; 9 bases match TRBD2. For the CDR3, the DNA is TGTGCCAGCAGCTTGGGACTAGCGGAGGGGGATGAGCAGTTCTTC. Protein sequence: CASSLGLAEGDEQFF.